The clone carrying this TCR beta chain was seen at least ten times. Its antigen is not known. Combining iRepertoire HTBI primers with Arm-PCR of CDR3 regions, the authors built TCR beta libraries. MiXCR was run by TCRdb on the multiplex PCR reads, yielding one entry per CDR3 protein. There are under 300,000 distinct CDR3 sequences in the sample; roughly a fifth occur only once, and 14% lies in the top ten. This sample is drawn from a study of regulatory T cells in long-lasting Graves disease. The time point was: newly diagnosed GD, antithyroid drugs for less than 3 months. The TCR library used RNA extracted from PBMCs. Graves' disease was diagnosed by American Thyroid Association guidelines. Patient provenance is recorded as an endocrinology department in Xi'an, China. Trimming removed 5 bases from V and 5 bases from J; junction bases left unmatched: 7. The CDR3 totals 15 residues. The germline gives CDR1 MDHEN, CDR2 SYDVKM.

Findings and limits, study-wide: Tissue studied was limited to peripheral blood, excluding thyroid tissue. Favored usage of TRBV28, TRBJ1-2 and TRBJ2-5 was recorded in persistent disease.

The TCR was taken from a female donor with Graves disease. The material sequenced was peripheral blood mononuclear cells (PBMCs), taken at new diagnosis, from a patient treated with antithyroid drugs. This chain connects TRBV28 to TRBJ2-3; 10 positions agree with TRBD1. This chain's CDR3 is CASSPPTGGLDTQYF. The CDR3 coding sequence is TGTGCCAGCAGTCCGCCGACAGGGGGCCTAGATACGCAGTATTTT.